The 26 T cell receptor beta chains in this list originate from one sample, sequenced in a study of control samples from healthy donors and cancer patients. Measured with immunoSEQ multiplex PCR; TCRdb has only the in-frame clones, and not every one. The repertoire holds tens of thousands of clones, with around nine tenths as singletons. Sequencing used PBMCs. Receptor source: a man aged 25 to 45 with colorectal cancer.

The chain uses TRBV5-6 and TRBJ1-4; tentative D call: TRBD1 (6 bases). The CDR3 contains 14 residues. From germline, CDR1 is SGHDT and CDR2 YYEEEE. V lost 1 base and J lost 6, with 10 bases in between. The CDR3 nucleotides are TGTGCCAGCAGCTTGAAGGGGGGCGATGAAAAACTGTTTTTT. It is translated as CASSLKGGDEKLFF.

This rearrangement joins TRBV4-1 to TRBJ1-1; D call uncertain. Germline V gene sequence: CDR1 MGHRA, CDR2 YSYEKL. This CDR3 is built from 12 residues. Trimming took 7 bases from V and 1 from J, leaving 7 bases between them. The CDR3 region is CASTNRNTEAFF. The CDR3 bases are TGCGCCAGCACAAACAGGAACACTGAAGCTTTCTTT.

This sequence joins TRBV9 and TRBJ2-1, with 9 bases matching TRBD1. CDR1 and CDR2 from the germline V gene are SGDLS and YYNGEE. The V segment lost 2 bases and the J segment 7 bases; nucleotides outside the gene matches: 4. CDR3 size: 14 residues. The DNA of the CDR3 is TGTGCCAGCAGCGTGGGACAGGGACGGAATGAGCAGTTCTTC. Translating it yields CASSVGQGRNEQFF.

The chain couples TRBV25-1 to TRBJ2-2, with 8 bases fitting TRBD1. The V gene end was trimmed by 6 bases and the J gene end by 6 bases; junction bases not matched to a gene: 3. Germline CDR1 is MGHDK and CDR2 is SYGVNS. There are 13 residues in the CDR3. The CDR3 loop reads CASRTGEAGELFF. In DNA, the CDR3 is TGTGCCAGCAGGACAGGGGAAGCCGGGGAGCTGTTTTTT.

This chain uses TRBV5-1 with TRBJ1-4, with D possibly matching TRBD1 (5 bases). Germline values: CDR1 SGHRS, CDR2 YFSETQ. This CDR3 contains 14 residues. V lost 1 base and J 7 bases, leaving 11 bases between the germline ends. The DNA for the CDR3 is TGCGCCAGCAGCTTGAATGGCGGGACTGAAAAACTGTTTTTT. This sequence encodes CASSLNGGTEKLFF.

The V call is TRBV7-8, the J call TRBJ2-7, with TRBD2 as a possible D gene (6 bases). V was cut by 2 bases and J by 4 bases, with 18 bases left in between. CDR1 SGHVS and CDR2 FQNEAQ come from the germline V gene. The CDR3 has 16 residues. The CDR3 loop reads CASSLFGGGSIYEQYF. CDR3 nucleotide sequence: TGTGCCAGCAGCTTATTTGGTGGGGGGTCCATATACGAGCAGTACTTC. Looking up the rest from reference TRBV7-8 and TRBJ2-7 gives the full variable domain: GAGVSQSPRYKVAKRGQDVALRCDPISGHVSLFWYQQALGQGPEFLTYFQNEAQLDKSGLPSDRFFAERPEGSVSTLKIQRTQQEDSAVYLCASSLFGGGSIYEQYFGPGTRLTVT.

This chain uses TRBV6-4 with TRBJ2-2, with 10 nucleotides matching TRBD2. Germline CDR1 MRHNA, CDR2 SNTAGT. The CDR3 is 18 amino acids. V was pared by 2 bases and J by 3 bases, with 9 bases of the junction left unmatched. CDR3 loop: CASSDGASGGLDTGELFF. The CDR3 coding sequence is TGTGCCAGCAGTGACGGGGCTAGCGGGGGCCTTGACACCGGGGAGCTGTTTTTT.

The chain uses TRBV3-1 (or the pseudogene TRBV3-2) and TRBJ2-2, with D possibly being TRBD1 (5 bases). V dropped 4 bases and J dropped 7 bases, with 19 bases sitting between them. The CDR3 loop spans 16 amino acids. The V gene's germline CDR1 is LGHDT and CDR2 YNNKEL (reference sequence). The CDR3 loop reads CASSLPGLGANGELFF. The CDR3, as DNA: TGTGCCAGCAGCCTCCCTGGTTTAGGGGCAAACGGGGAGCTGTTTTTT.

The V gene is TRBV30, the J gene TRBJ2-5, with a tentative D call TRBD1 (6 bases). Between the trimmed V and J ends, which lost 4 bases and 0 bases, there was a span of 18 bases. The CDR3 consists of 16 residues. Germline V gene data show CDR1 as GTSNPN and CDR2 as SVGIG (reference sequence). The CDR3 region has the DNA TGTGCCTGGACCTTAGGAGGACAGCTAGACCAAGAGACCCAGTACTTC. It specifies CAWTLGGQLDQETQYF.

The V call is TRBV10-1, the J call TRBJ2-3; D ambiguous. Germline V gene sequence: CDR1 WNHNN, CDR2 SYGVQD (reference sequence). V was clipped by 10 bases and J by 1 base, with 12 bases between them. This CDR3 contains 13 residues. For the CDR3, the DNA is TGCGCCATCCTCGACGGACGCACAGATACGCAGTATTTT. It specifies CAILDGRTDTQYF.

This sequence joins TRBV6-5 and TRBJ1-2, with D possibly matching TRBD1 (6 bases). This CDR3 has 13 amino acids. The V end lost 2 bases, the J end lost 8 bases, and 12 bases lay between the germline ends. Germline assignment: CDR1 MNHEY and CDR2 SVGAGI. CDR3 residues: CASSYGSGEGYTF. As DNA, the CDR3 is TGTGCCAGCAGTTACGGGTCAGGGGAAGGCTACACCTTC.

The chain couples TRBV7-6 to TRBJ2-2, with a weak D call TRBD1 (6 bases). The CDR3 consists of 16 residues. The V gene's germline CDR1 is SGHVS and CDR2 FNYEAQ. Trimming removed 5 bases at V and 0 bases at J, with 13 bases between. The CDR3 loop is CASSPYRVSNTGELFF. CDR3 sequence (DNA): TGTGCCAGCAGCCCATACAGGGTTTCGAACACCGGGGAGCTGTTTTTT.

The rearrangement links TRBV6-1 to TRBJ2-1, with 9 bases that match TRBD2. This CDR3 comprises 15 residues. The germline V gene has CDR1 MNHNS and CDR2 SASEGT. With V trimmed by 2 bases and J by 4 bases, 3 bases remained unmatched. The DNA for the CDR3 is TGTGCCAGCAGTGAAATGGCGGGGGGGTACAATGAGCAGTTCTTC. It encodes CASSEMAGGYNEQFF.

The CDR3 bases are TGTGCCAGCTCAGCAGCCGGGGAGCCCCAGCATTTT. Its protein is CASSAAGEPQHF. The chain has TRBV28 and TRBJ1-5; no firm D call. The CDR3 has 12 amino acids. Germline assignment: CDR1 MDHEN and CDR2 SYDVKM. V lost 8 bases and J lost 8, with 13 bases in between.

The gene calls are TRBV7-2 and TRBJ2-1; TRBD1 matches at 7 bases. CDR3 length: 13 amino acids. Germline CDR1 is SGHTA and CDR2 is FQGNSA. Losses at the gene ends were 8 bases for V and 7 bases for J; bases not matched to a gene: 8. CDR3 nucleotides: TGTGCCAGCCGCAGACAGGGAGAAAATGAGCAGTTCTTC. Amino acid sequence: CASRRQGENEQFF.

The CDR3 DNA reads as TGTGCCAGCAGCGAGGGCCCACAGGGTAACACTGAAGCTTTCTTT. Its translation is CASSEGPQGNTEAFF. V usage is TRBV9 and J usage is TRBJ1-1, with D possibly being TRBD1 (6 bases). The CDR3 loop spans 15 amino acids. CDR1 SGDLS and CDR2 YYNGEE come from the germline V gene. V was clipped by 3 bases and J by 2 bases, with 14 bases between them.

V usage is TRBV3-1 (or the pseudogene TRBV3-2) and J usage is TRBJ1-1; TRBD1 aligns across 9 bases. This CDR3 spans 16 amino acids. V shed 5 bases and J 5 bases; nucleotides not matched to a gene: 12. Germline lookup yields CDR1 LGHDT and CDR2 YNNKEL (reference sequence). This chain's CDR3 is CASSAHYRGQGTEAFF. The CDR3 DNA is TGTGCCAGCAGCGCACACTACAGGGGGCAAGGTACTGAAGCTTTCTTT.

V is TRBV2 and J is TRBJ2-4; weak D call: TRBD2 (5 bases). The CDR3 is 17 residues long. Between the trimmed V and J ends, which lost 0 bases and 0 bases, there was a span of 12 bases. CDR1 is SNHLY and CDR2 is FYNNEI in the germline V gene. CDR3 coding DNA: TGTGCCAGCAGTGAAGCGAGTGAGGGATTAGCCAAAAACATTCAGTACTTC. It encodes CASSEASEGLAKNIQYF. The full variable domain, rest sourced from reference TRBV2 and TRBJ2-4, is EPEVTQTPSHQVTQMGQEVILRCVPISNHLYFYWYRQILGQKVEFLVSFYNNEISEKSEIFDDQFSVERPDGSNFTLKIRSTKLEDSAMYFCASSEASEGLAKNIQYFGAGTRLSVL.

The genes are TRBV5-1 and TRBJ2-3; D call uncertain. The germline V gene encodes CDR1 SGHRS and CDR2 YFSETQ. CDR3 length equals 14 residues. The V and J ends lost 2 bases and 2 bases respectively, with 9 bases between them. The CDR3 region has the DNA TGCGCCAGCAGCTTCGTCCCCACCACAGATACGCAGTATTTT. Its translation: CASSFVPTTDTQYF.

The rearrangement joins TRBV5-1 to TRBJ2-3; 11 bases are shared with TRBD2. The CDR3 is 13 residues long. Germline CDR1 is SGHRS and CDR2 is YFSETQ. The trim removed 3 bases at V and 14 bases at J, leaving 8 bases unmatched. In DNA, the CDR3 is TGCGCCAGCAGCTCCGGGACTAGCGGCGGTCTGTATTTT. It is translated as CASSSGTSGGLYF. Together with reference TRBV5-1 and TRBJ2-3, the CDR3 gives the full variable domain: KAGVTQTPRYLIKTRGQQVTLSCSPISGHRSVSWYQQTPGQGLQFLFEYFSETQRNKGNFPGRFSGRQFSNSRSEMNVSTLELGDSALYLCASSSGTSGGLYFGPGTRLTVL.

The chain combines TRBV11-2 with TRBJ1-6, with D perhaps matching TRBD1 (5 bases). Trimming pared 0 bases from V and 9 bases from J, leaving 6 bases between. This CDR3 contains 13 residues. The V gene's germline CDR1 is SGHAT and CDR2 FQNNGV. The CDR3 loop reads CASSLDRGSPLHF. In DNA form, the CDR3 reads TGTGCCAGCAGCTTAGATAGGGGTTCACCCCTCCACTTT. Variable domain in full (rest from reference TRBV11-2 and TRBJ1-6): EAGVAQSPRYKIIEKRQSVAFWCNPISGHATLYWYQQILGQGPKLLIQFQNNGVVDDSQLPKDRFSAERLKGVDSTLKIQPAKLEDSAVYLCASSLDRGSPLHFGNGTRLTVT.

The rearrangement links TRBV5-1 to TRBJ2-2; D unclear. The germline CDR1 and CDR2 sequences are SGHRS and YFSETQ. The CDR3 length is 14 residues. V lost 2 bases, J lost 6 bases, and 11 bases lay in between. CDR3: CASSLRLDAGELFF. For the CDR3, the DNA is TGCGCCAGCAGCTTAAGACTTGATGCCGGGGAGCTGTTTTTT.

The CDR3 nucleotides are TGTGCCAGCAGCAAAGTAGGGACTAGCGGGGGAGACAACGTCTCCTACGAGCAGTACTTC. Amino acids: CASSKVGTSGGDNVSYEQYF. The chain is built from TRBV21-1 and TRBJ2-7; the table assigns TRBD2, which was not confirmed against the DNA. TRBV21-1 is a known pseudogene. This CDR3 has 20 residues.

This chain uses TRBV2 with TRBJ2-2; no definite D call. Trimming pared 2 bases from V and 3 bases from J, leaving 13 bases between. CDR3 size: 16 residues. Germline V gene lookup returns CDR1 SNHLY and CDR2 FYNNEI. The CDR3 loop reads CASSERSWRDTGELFF. Written as DNA, the CDR3 is TGTGCCAGCAGTGAAAGGTCCTGGCGAGACACCGGGGAGCTGTTTTTT.

This chain links TRBV7-2 with TRBJ1-6; tentative D call: TRBD1 (5 bases). CDR1 and CDR2 from the germline V gene are SGHTA and FQGNSA. The V end was cut by 1 base, the J end by 7 bases, with 11 bases between. The CDR3 extends over 15 amino acids. The CDR3 loop reads CASSLGQTNNSPLHF. The CDR3 DNA follows: TGTGCCAGCAGCTTAGGACAGACTAACAATTCACCCCTCCACTTT.

The V gene is TRBV19, the J gene TRBJ2-1, with D perhaps matching TRBD2 (7 bases). Trimming took 4 bases from V and 2 from J, leaving 21 bases between them. Per the germline V gene, CDR1 is LNHDA and CDR2 is SQIVND (reference sequence). CDR3 length: 18 residues. The CDR3 coding sequence is TGTGCCAGTAGTAGTCCGGGGGGCCTCAATAAGCCCTACAATGAGCAGTTCTTC. Translation: CASSSPGGLNKPYNEQFF.